This TCR beta chain appears in the sequencing data of a study of blood T cell repertoires in COVID-19. Across the whole study: Samples of COVID-19 (acute and convalescent) were obtained from the United States, Italy and Spain. Sources were T cells, B-cell-depleted T cells, or PBMCs; the material itself was cDNA or gDNA.

In the original analysis: Using reference gene primer amplification, nucleated cell counts were estimated. Assay used: immunoSEQ multiplex PCR; TCRdb lists only in-frame clones, some missing. V, J and clone size are taken as reported in that table, and D and trimming were inferred from the DNA itself. In the table there are about 170,000 clones, around 82% of which are singletons. This receptor was taken from a woman older than 75 with acute or convalescent COVID-19. Sequenced: peripheral blood.

As DNA, the CDR3 is TGTGCCAGCAGCTTGGACAGGGGGAAAGCTTTCTTT. This translates into CASSLDRGKAFF. This sequence joins TRBV5-4 and TRBJ1-1; TRBD1 matches 8 bases. The V and J ends lost 0 bases and 9 bases, in that order; junction bases with no gene match: 1. The CDR3 sequence is 12 residues long. Germline CDR1 is SGHNT and CDR2 is YYREEE (reference sequence).